Below are 13 T cell receptor beta chains sequenced from a single sample in a study of T cells in localized non-small cell lung cancer. Repertoires were generated with immunoSEQ multiplex PCR, while TCRdb's copy carries only in-frame clones and drops some. The data hold around 140,000 clones, with around 92% observed a single time. The sample in question was peripheral blood, obtained before any cancer treatment. The receptors derive from a female donor aged 60 or older with stage I lung adenocarcinoma.

In DNA form, the CDR3 reads TGTGCCAGCAGCTTGAGAGCCCGGACCGCCGGGGAGCTGTTTTTT. Translated, it gives CASSLRARTAGELFF. The chain combines TRBV11-3 with TRBJ2-2, with D hard to call. This CDR3 region has 15 residues. With 3 bases removed from V and 6 bases from J, the gap between germline ends came to 14 bases. CDR1 is SGHNT, CDR2 YENEEA, per germline.

This sequence joins TRBV4-1 and TRBJ2-7; 8 bases match TRBD2. Germline V CDR1 and CDR2: MGHRA, YSYEKL. After removal of 4 bases from V and 2 bases from J, the junction contained 10 bases not matched to a gene. The length of the CDR3 is 16 residues. CDR3 in amino acids: CASSRLTSAYAYEQYF. The DNA of the CDR3 is TGCGCCAGCAGCCGCCTGACTAGCGCTTATGCCTACGAGCAGTACTTC.

The chain recombines TRBV5-1 with TRBJ2-1, with 9 bases identical to TRBD2. The CDR3 length is 18 residues. J gave up 1 base and V 5 bases, and 13 bases lay outside the gene matches. CDR1 and CDR2 (germline): SGHRS, YFSETQ. CDR3 coding DNA: TGCGCCAGCAGACCGGGACTAGCCGCCCTTACTTCCTACAATGAGCAGTTCTTC. Protein sequence: CASRPGLAALTSYNEQFF.

In DNA form, the CDR3 reads TGTGCCAGCAGCCAAGAGAGGAACTACGAGCAGTACTTC. Translation: CASSQERNYEQYF. The chain combines TRBV14 with TRBJ2-7; D ambiguous. The CDR3 has 13 residues. In germline, CDR1 is SGHDN, CDR2 FVKESK. V dropped 0 bases and J dropped 3 bases, with 6 bases sitting between them.

On this clone: Relative to the germline gene, one junction end is altered; a read error may explain this. The V call is TRBV7-7, the J call TRBJ1-6; D unclear. Germline CDR1 is SSHAT and CDR2 is FNYEAQ (reference sequence). The CDR3 has 14 residues. For the CDR3, the DNA is TGTGCTAGCAGCCAAGACACTTTCAATTCACCCCTCCACTTT. This gives the protein CASSQDTFNSPLHF.

The chain has TRBV5-6 and TRBJ1-3, with no clear D. CDR1 is SGHDT, CDR2 YYEEEE, per germline. CDR3 length: 15 residues. Trimming pared 4 bases from V and 0 bases from J, leaving 11 bases between. This CDR3 reads CASSPDGSSGNTIYF. CDR3 sequence (DNA): TGTGCCAGCAGCCCGGACGGGAGCTCTGGAAACACCATATATTTT.

This sequence joins TRBV5-1 and TRBJ1-2; maybe TRBD1 (5 bases). The CDR3 contains 12 residues. The germline V gene has CDR1 SGHRS and CDR2 YFSETQ. V was pared by 3 bases and J by 4 bases, with 7 bases between. As DNA, the CDR3 is TGCGCCAGCAGCTATGACAGCTATGGCTACACCTTC. Translated: CASSYDSYGYTF.

The gene calls are TRBV5-1 and TRBJ2-1, with D perhaps matching TRBD2 (6 bases). The germline CDR1 and CDR2 sequences are SGHRS and YFSETQ. CDR3 length: 15 amino acids. Trimming left V 1 base short and J 2 bases short, with 10 bases between. CDR3 nucleotide sequence: TGCGCCAGCAGCTTGACCGGGGGTCCCTACAATGAGCAGTTCTTC. Translation: CASSLTGGPYNEQFF.

DNA for the CDR3: TGTGCCAGCAGTGAAAACAGGGTATCCTACGAGCAGTACTTC. As protein: CASSENRVSYEQYF. This chain links TRBV2 with TRBJ2-7; D perhaps matches TRBD1 (6 bases). Germline CDR1 is SNHLY and CDR2 is FYNNEI. The V end lost 2 bases, the J end lost 1 base, and 9 bases lay between the germline ends. This CDR3 has 14 residues.

V is TRBV29-1 and J is TRBJ2-1; 9 nucleotides match TRBD1. This CDR3 region has 13 residues. Germline V gene data show CDR1 as SQVTM and CDR2 as ANQGSEA. The CDR3 coding sequence is TGCAGGGCGGGACAGGGCACCTACAATGAGCAGTTCTTC. Translated: CRAGQGTYNEQFF.

The chain recombines TRBV29-1 with TRBJ1-1; 11 positions agree with TRBD1. The V gene's germline CDR1 is SQVTM and CDR2 ANQGSEA. V was clipped by 4 bases and J by 4 bases; unmatched bases: 8. This CDR3 contains 15 residues. The CDR3 spells CSVAGTGGFGTEAFF. CDR3 in DNA: TGCAGCGTTGCAGGGACAGGGGGTTTCGGCACTGAAGCTTTCTTT.

This chain joins TRBV28 and TRBJ1-2; D is unclear. Germline V gives CDR1 MDHEN, CDR2 SYDVKM. CDR3 length: 14 residues. With 2 bases removed from V and 4 bases from J, the gap between germline ends came to 11 bases. CDR3 sequence (DNA): TGTGCCAGCAGTTTAAATGGGAATAGCTATGGCTACACCTTC. It yields the protein CASSLNGNSYGYTF.

V and J are TRBV5-6 and TRBJ1-2; 10 nucleotides align to TRBD1. The CDR3 has 15 amino acids. The trim removed 4 bases at V and 0 bases at J, leaving 3 bases unmatched. Germline V CDR1 and CDR2: SGHDT, YYEEEE. The DNA for the CDR3 is TGTGCCAGCAGCAGAGGGACAGGGGCTAACTATGGCTACACCTTC. Translating it yields CASSRGTGANYGYTF.